The following is a T cell receptor beta chain sequence with its context. As handled by the study authors: Estimated nucleated cell counts came from reference gene primer amplification. Libraries were prepared by immunoSEQ multiplex PCR; TCRdb keeps only in-frame clonotypes and omits some of them. Clone size and the V and J calls come from that table; the DNA yielded D and trimming. The data show 380,000 or so clones, more than 75% seen once. These data originate in a study of blood T cell repertoires in COVID-19. All recovered Cohort 3 donors got two negative PCRs, got clearance, or saw symptom resolution. The sequenced material came from PBMCs or T cells enriched from blood (not recorded which). The sequence was obtained from a man aged 25 to 40 who had recovered from COVID-19.

CDR3 sequence reads: CASSLQDFF. The CDR3 DNA reads TGTGCCAGCAGCTTACAGGATTTCTTC. The J gene is TRBJ2-1, the V gene TRBV5-8, with a tentative D call TRBD1 (5 bases). CDR1 and CDR2 from the germline V gene are SGHTS and YDEGEE. The CDR3 is 9 amino acids. Trimming left V 2 bases short and J 16 bases short, with 7 bases between.